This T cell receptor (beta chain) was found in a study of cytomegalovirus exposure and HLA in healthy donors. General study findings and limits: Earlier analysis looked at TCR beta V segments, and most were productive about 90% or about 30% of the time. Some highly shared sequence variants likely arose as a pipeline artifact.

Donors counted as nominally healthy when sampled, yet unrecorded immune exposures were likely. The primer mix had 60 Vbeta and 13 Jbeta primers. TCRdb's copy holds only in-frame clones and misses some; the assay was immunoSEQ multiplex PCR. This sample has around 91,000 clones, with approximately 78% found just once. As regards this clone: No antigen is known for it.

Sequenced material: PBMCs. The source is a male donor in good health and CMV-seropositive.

The CDR3 protein is CASSFYRQGGDETQYF. In nucleotides, the CDR3 is TGCGCCAGCAGCTTCTACCGACAGGGAGGTGACGAGACCCAGTACTTC. The V and J genes are TRBV5-1 and TRBJ2-5, with TRBD1 as a possible D gene (7 bases). Germline-derived CDR1 and CDR2 are SGHRS and YFSETQ. With 2 bases removed from V and 5 bases from J, the gap between germline ends came to 19 bases. The CDR3 length is 16 residues.